This entry concerns a single T cell receptor (beta chain). The authors' processing: Reference gene primers were amplified, and this amplification served to estimate nucleated cell counts. Here immunoSEQ multiplex PCR was the method, and the copy in TCRdb shows in-frame clones only, minus some. V and J calls and clone size are as listed in that table; D and trimming were resolved from the DNA. The sample carries approximately 260,000 clones, 70% to 90% recorded once. This sample is part of a study of blood T cell repertoires in COVID-19. Study-wide context: COVID-19 samples, acute and convalescent, were from the United States, Italy and Spain. PBMCs, B-cell-depleted T cells, or T cells were the source of the cDNA or gDNA that made up the material.

Trimming cost V 2 bases and J 9 bases, with 15 bases left between them. The length of the CDR3 is 14 residues. Germline CDR1 is SGHDT and CDR2 is YYEEEE. The sample was peripheral blood. The V gene is TRBV5-6, the J gene TRBJ2-1, with D possibly being TRBD1 (6 bases). The receptor comes from a woman in her 70s with acute or convalescent COVID-19. Here the CDR3 DNA reads TGTGCCAGCAGCTTAGCGGCCAGGGGTTTTGAGCAGTTCTTC. It yields the protein CASSLAARGFEQFF.